A single sample is the source of the 30 T cell receptor beta chains below, sequenced in a study of blood T cells in healthy people across ages. Using a J-beta primer mix together with a sample-barcoded 5' primer, a second PCR was run for 7 to 11 cycles. TCRdb passed the 5' RACE reads through MiXCR, listing each CDR3 protein once. The sample has about 1.5 million distinct CDR3 sequences, roughly 43% seen once. The specimen was blood. Receptors were obtained from a woman under 30 in good health.

The V gene is TRBV19, the J gene TRBJ1-1; D perhaps matches TRBD1 (5 bases). Between the trimmed V and J ends, which lost 7 bases and 1 base, there was a span of 16 bases. The CDR3 is made up of 15 amino acids. CDR1 LNHDA and CDR2 SQIVND come from the germline V gene (reference sequence). The CDR3 DNA sequence: TGTGCCAGTAAAATGCTAGACAGCTCGAACACTGAAGCTTTCTTT. As protein: CASKMLDSSNTEAFF.

The rearrangement joins TRBV4-1 to TRBJ1-2; the D gene is possibly TRBD1 (5 bases). The germline CDR1 and CDR2 sequences are MGHRA and YSYEKL. This CDR3 region has 17 residues. Trimming cost V 1 base and J 1 base, with 16 bases left between them. The CDR3: CASSQALTELINYGYTF. The CDR3 DNA follows: TGCGCCAGCAGCCAAGCCCTGACAGAGCTAATTAACTATGGCTACACCTTC.

This clonotype was detected many times. The gene calls are TRBV7-8 and TRBJ2-5, with TRBD2 identical over 7 bases. The CDR3 sequence is 13 residues long. From germline, CDR1 is SGHVS and CDR2 FQNEAQ. V was clipped by 8 bases and J by 0 bases; unmatched bases: 3. The CDR3 DNA sequence: TGTGCCAGCCTCGGGACTAACCAAGAGACCCAGTACTTC. It is translated as CASLGTNQETQYF.

The DNA of the CDR3 is TGCAGTGCTAGATGGGGTTTTGAGGATGGCTACACCTTC. The encoded protein is CSARWGFEDGYTF. The rearrangement joins TRBV20-1 to TRBJ1-2, with D hard to call. CDR1 and CDR2 (germline): DFQATT, SNEGSKA (reference sequence). The CDR3 contains 13 residues. Trimming stripped 2 bases from V and 6 bases from J, with 13 bases between.

This clonotype was seen ten or more times. The J gene is TRBJ2-1, the V gene TRBV12-3 or TRBV12-4; D gene unclear. V lost 5 bases and J lost 6, with 8 bases in between. The CDR3 has 12 residues. The CDR3 DNA sequence: TGTGCCAGCAGTCTTAGGACCAATGAGCAGTTCTTC. As protein: CASSLRTNEQFF.

The chain links TRBV4-1 to TRBJ2-5, with unresolved D. There are 14 residues in the CDR3. The V end lost 0 bases, the J end lost 2 bases, and 7 bases lay between the germline ends. Germline V gives CDR1 MGHRA, CDR2 YSYEKL. The CDR3 region is CASSQDIHQETQYF. The CDR3 region has the DNA TGCGCCAGCAGCCAAGATATCCATCAAGAGACCCAGTACTTC.

This rearrangement joins TRBV6-5 to TRBJ2-2, with TRBD2 as a possible D gene (6 bases). V gave up 8 bases and J gave up 2 bases, with 12 bases separating them. Germline V CDR1 and CDR2: MNHEY, SVGAGI. The CDR3 has 14 amino acids. The CDR3 loop is CASRLLANTGELFF. The CDR3 DNA is TGTGCCAGCCGGTTACTAGCAAACACCGGGGAGCTGTTTTTT.

This chain joins TRBV4-3 and TRBJ1-4; possible D gene TRBD1, 5 bases. The CDR3 contains 15 residues. The ends were cut back, 0 bases at V and 2 bases at J, with 7 bases in the middle. CDR1 is LGHNA and CDR2 is YSLEER in the germline V gene. In DNA form, the CDR3 reads TGCGCCAGCAGCCAAGATCAGGGTACTAATGAAAAACTGTTTTTT. Protein sequence: CASSQDQGTNEKLFF.

This clonotype was detected a few times. The CDR3 region has the DNA TGTGCCAGCAGCTTCGAACGGGAGGAAGGAGATACGCAGTATTTT. Translation: CASSFEREEGDTQYF. The genes are TRBV7-2 and TRBJ2-3; TRBD2 agrees at 7 bases. The CDR3 covers 15 residues. With V trimmed by 3 bases and J by 5 bases, 8 bases remained unmatched. Germline CDR1 is SGHTA and CDR2 is FQGNSA.

V usage is TRBV4-3 and J usage is TRBJ2-1; 9 nucleotides match TRBD1. The germline gives CDR1 LGHNA, CDR2 YSLEER. CDR3 length equals 16 residues. The V and J ends lost 4 bases and 7 bases, in that order; junction bases with no gene match: 11. CDR3 residues: CASSRDRGGSSNEQFF. As DNA, the CDR3 is TGCGCCAGCAGCCGAGACAGGGGGGGGAGTTCAAATGAGCAGTTCTTC.

The chain is built from TRBV15 and TRBJ2-5; D could derive from TRBD1 or TRBD2 (5 bases each). CDR3 size: 15 residues. V lost 0 bases to trimming and J lost 2 bases, with 10 bases between them. Per germline, CDR1 LNHNV and CDR2 YYDKDF (reference sequence). The CDR3 DNA is TGTGCCACCAGCAGAGAAAGGGGACCGCAAGAGACCCAGTACTTC. This sequence encodes CATSRERGPQETQYF.

This sequence joins TRBV20-1 and TRBJ2-5; 8 bases agree with TRBD1. V shed 0 bases, J shed 5 bases, and the junction held 5 bases outside the gene matches. Germline CDR1 and CDR2: DFQATT and SNEGSKA (reference sequence). The CDR3 contains 14 residues. CDR3 sequence reads: CSARDRTGTETQYF. CDR3 coding DNA: TGCAGTGCTAGAGATCGGACAGGGACGGAGACCCAGTACTTC.

The rearrangement joins TRBV3-1 to TRBJ2-7, with 8 positions matching TRBD1. The CDR3 length is 16 residues. Trimming took 4 bases from V and 0 from J; bases not matched to a gene: 8. The germline V gene encodes CDR1 LGHDT and CDR2 YNNKEL (reference sequence). As DNA, the CDR3 is TGTGCCAGCAGCCTACAGGACAGGGCGAGCTCCTACGAGCAGTACTTC. It encodes CASSLQDRASSYEQYF.

The chain uses TRBV30 and TRBJ2-4; 11 bases align to TRBD1. The trim removed 2 bases at V and 2 bases at J, leaving 2 bases unmatched. This CDR3 comprises 15 residues. CDR1 is GTSNPN, CDR2 SVGIG, per germline (reference sequence). The chain's CDR3 is CAWSRTGGPKNIQYF. The CDR3 DNA is TGTGCCTGGAGTCGGACAGGGGGCCCCAAAAACATTCAGTACTTC.

The chain couples TRBV7-2 to TRBJ2-2; D may be TRBD2 (5 bases). Germline V CDR1 and CDR2: SGHTA, FQGNSA. The germline V and J ends were trimmed by 5 bases and 6 bases, with 22 bases remaining between them. This CDR3 comprises 17 residues. The CDR3 bases are TGTGCCAGCAGCCCCCGCCCCGAGGGCGTTTTTCCCGGGGAGCTGTTTTTT. It is translated as CASSPRPEGVFPGELFF.

A few counts support this clonotype. The chain's CDR3 is CASSYSARVDQPQHF. CDR3 DNA: TGTGCCAGCAGTTACTCAGCCAGGGTCGATCAGCCCCAGCATTTT. This chain links TRBV6-6 with TRBJ1-5, with D tentatively TRBD1 (5 bases). Trimming pared 0 bases from V and 5 bases from J, leaving 11 bases between. This CDR3 has 15 residues. Germline V CDR1 and CDR2: MNHNY, SVGAGI (reference sequence).

This clonotype has only a few counts. J is TRBJ2-7 and V is TRBV5-1; perhaps TRBD2 as D (6 bases). The CDR3 covers 14 residues. With 7 bases removed from V and 0 bases from J, the gap between germline ends came to 14 bases. CDR1 and CDR2 (germline): SGHRS, YFSETQ. DNA of the CDR3: TGCGCCAGCCAAGCGGGTCTGAGCTCCTACGAGCAGTACTTC. Amino acid sequence: CASQAGLSSYEQYF. Looking up the rest from reference TRBV5-1 and TRBJ2-7 gives the full variable domain: KAGVTQTPRYLIKTRGQQVTLSCSPISGHRSVSWYQQTPGQGLQFLFEYFSETQRNKGNFPGRFSGRQFSNSRSEMNVSTLELGDSALYLCASQAGLSSYEQYFGPGTRLTVT.

The chain uses TRBV4-3 and TRBJ2-2, with D possibly TRBD2 on 7 matching bases. V was pared by 2 bases and J by 8 bases, with 15 bases between. The CDR3 has 15 amino acids. Per the germline V gene, CDR1 is LGHNA and CDR2 is YSLEER. CDR3 DNA sequence: TGCGCCAGCAGCCAACAAGAGGGGGGGGTAGGGGAGCTGTTTTTT. Translation: CASSQQEGGVGELFF.

This chain uses TRBV6-2 or TRBV6-3 with TRBJ1-1; D gene unclear. Germline-derived CDR1 and CDR2 are MNHEY and SVGEGT. CDR3 length: 12 amino acids. The ends were cut back, 7 bases at V and 4 bases at J, with 10 bases in the middle. The CDR3: CASNGPSTEAFF. For the CDR3, the DNA is TGTGCCAGCAATGGCCCCAGCACTGAAGCTTTCTTT.

V gene TRBV25-1 combines with J gene TRBJ2-5, with D perhaps matching TRBD2 (6 bases). This CDR3 is built from 17 residues. Germline CDR1 and CDR2: MGHDK and SYGVNS. The ends were cut back, 3 bases at V and 2 bases at J, with 19 bases in the middle. The CDR3: CASSESRPGLLQETQYF. The CDR3 DNA is TGTGCCAGCAGTGAGTCAAGACCGGGACTTCTACAAGAGACCCAGTACTTC.

In its sample, this clonotype was seen once. This chain joins TRBV20-1 and TRBJ1-1, with 7 bases lining up with TRBD1. Germline V lookup: CDR1 DFQATT, CDR2 SNEGSKA (reference sequence). V shed 3 bases, J shed 1 base, and the junction held 11 bases outside the gene matches. The CDR3 is 16 residues long. The CDR3 region has the DNA TGCAGTGCTAGTGCAGGGGGTATTTGGCGGAACACTGAAGCTTTCTTT. This sequence encodes CSASAGGIWRNTEAFF.

The chain carries TRBV28 and TRBJ1-4; tentative D call: TRBD1 (5 bases). Trimming pared 5 bases from V and 5 bases from J, leaving 18 bases between. CDR3 length: 16 amino acids. Germline V CDR1 and CDR2: MDHEN, SYDVKM. CDR3 DNA: TGTGCCAGCAGTCTCTGGGCGGGGGGAGGCAATGAAAAACTGTTTTTT. It specifies CASSLWAGGGNEKLFF.

This chain links TRBV4-3 with TRBJ2-1, with D possibly matching TRBD1 (6 bases). The V end lost 5 bases, the J end lost 5 bases, and 16 bases lay between the germline ends. The CDR3 covers 15 residues. CDR1 and CDR2 from the germline V gene are LGHNA and YSLEER. CDR3 region: CASSEGQRPNNEQFF. The DNA for the CDR3 is TGCGCCAGCAGCGAAGGACAGAGGCCAAACAATGAGCAGTTCTTC.

This clonotype was detected only a few times. The V gene is TRBV7-2, the J gene TRBJ1-2; TRBD1 matches at 8 bases. The CDR3 is made up of 16 amino acids. The V gene's germline CDR1 is SGHTA and CDR2 FQGNSA. Trimming removed 2 bases from V and 2 bases from J; junction bases left unmatched: 7. This CDR3 is CASSLLTGGWNYGYTF. The CDR3 DNA follows: TGTGCCAGCAGCTTACTAACAGGGGGGTGGAACTATGGCTACACCTTC.

The V gene is TRBV4-1, the J gene TRBJ2-4, with TRBD1 matching 7 bases. The germline V gene encodes CDR1 MGHRA and CDR2 YSYEKL. This CDR3 is built from 18 residues. With 1 base clipped from V and 1 base from J, the junction kept 10 bases outside the gene matches. Written as DNA, the CDR3 is TGCGCCAGCAGCCAAGTTGTAAGAGACAGGGTGGCCAAAAACATTCAGTACTTC. This encodes CASSQVVRDRVAKNIQYF.

The chain links TRBV4-3 to TRBJ2-4, with TRBD2 matching over 13 bases. The assigned J gene may be wrong: the sequence end matches TRBJ2-7 better. The CDR3 runs 15 residues. CDR1 is LGHNA and CDR2 is YSLEER in the germline V gene. For the CDR3, the DNA is TGCGCCAGCAGCCACCGACTAGCGGGAGGTGACGAGCAGTACTTC. It encodes CASSHRLAGGDEQYF.

This clonotype was detected only a few times. The V call is TRBV7-2, the J call TRBJ2-7; 7 nucleotides align to TRBD1. The ends lost 0 bases at V and 0 bases at J; junction bases unmatched: 5. The CDR3 is made up of 16 amino acids. In germline, CDR1 is SGHTA, CDR2 FQGNSA. The CDR3 reads CASSLALHRGSYEQYF. CDR3 nucleotides: TGTGCCAGCAGCTTAGCGCTTCACAGGGGCTCCTACGAGCAGTACTTC.

V gene TRBV29-1 combines with J gene TRBJ2-7; the D gene could be TRBD1 or TRBD2 (5 bases each). This CDR3 has 16 residues. V lost 0 bases to trimming and J lost 2 bases, with 17 bases between them. Germline V gene sequence: CDR1 SQVTM, CDR2 ANQGSEA. The CDR3 region is CSVEDRVGPTAYEQYF. CDR3 nucleotides: TGCAGCGTTGAAGATCGGGTGGGACCGACGGCCTACGAGCAGTACTTC.

The V call is TRBV20-1, the J call TRBJ2-1, with D perhaps matching TRBD2 (5 bases). The J call is in doubt because the DNA end fits TRBJ2-7 better. The germline CDR1 and CDR2 sequences are DFQATT and SNEGSKA (reference sequence). The CDR3 sequence is 14 residues long. The CDR3 coding sequence is TGCAGTGCTAGAGAGGCTAGCTGGTACAATGAGCAGTACTTC. This codes for CSAREASWYNEQYF.

The V call is TRBV11-3, the J call TRBJ2-1, with TRBD1 as a possible D gene (5 bases). V was trimmed by 5 bases and J by 2 bases, leaving 13 bases between them. This CDR3 is built from 15 residues. Per the germline V gene, CDR1 is SGHNT and CDR2 is YENEEA. The CDR3: CASSPRTPTYNEQFF. In nucleotides, the CDR3 is TGTGCCAGCAGCCCAAGGACACCTACCTACAATGAGCAGTTCTTC.